One and the same sample provided the 18 T cell receptor beta chains below, sequenced in a study of blood T cell repertoires in COVID-19. The repertoire was sequenced with immunoSEQ multiplex PCR; TCRdb's copy has only in-frame clones and lacks some. The table includes 300,000 to 400,000 clones, approximately 84% detected once. Sequenced: PBMCs or T cells enriched from blood (not recorded which). These receptors came from a woman aged 30 to 39 who had recovered from COVID-19.

This clone has only one observation. The V gene is TRBV6-1, the J gene TRBJ2-7; the match to TRBD1 covers 8 bases. This CDR3 is built from 17 residues. V gave up 1 base and J gave up 1 base; unmatched junction bases: 9. Germline values: CDR1 MNHNS, CDR2 SASEGT. This CDR3 is CASSEEGTGMWSYEQYF. The CDR3 nucleotides are TGTGCCAGCAGTGAAGAGGGGACAGGCATGTGGTCCTACGAGCAGTACTTC.

CDR3 in amino acids: CASSPTGGGYNEQFF. DNA of the CDR3: TGTGCCAGCAGCCCCACCGGGGGGGGATACAATGAGCAGTTCTTC. The chain recombines TRBV3-1 (or the pseudogene TRBV3-2) with TRBJ2-1; 8 nucleotides line up with TRBD2. Trimming at V came to 4 bases and at J to 4 bases, leaving 6 bases not matched to a gene. Per germline, CDR1 LGHDT and CDR2 YNNKEL (reference sequence). The CDR3 is 15 amino acids.

The sample holds one count of this clone. The rearrangement links TRBV6-5 to TRBJ1-4, with a tentative D call TRBD1 (6 bases). Germline lookup yields CDR1 MNHEY and CDR2 SVGAGI. Trimming removed 2 bases from V and 5 bases from J, with 12 bases in between. The CDR3 loop spans 15 amino acids. The CDR3 region has the DNA TGTGCCAGCAGTTACCGGGGGGCCCGAAATGAAAAACTGTTTTTT. Amino acid sequence: CASSYRGARNEKLFF.

The CDR3 nucleotides read TGTGCCAGCAGTTTAAGCGGGGGCCTGGGAGCTTTCTTT. Protein: CASSLSGGLGAFF. The chain employs TRBV27 and TRBJ1-1, with D possibly being TRBD1 (6 bases). V dropped 2 bases and J dropped 10 bases, with 14 bases sitting between them. The CDR3 has 13 residues. In germline, CDR1 is MNHEY, CDR2 SMNVEV (reference sequence).

The CDR3 bases are TGTGCCAGCAGCTTTATAACGGACTATGGCTACACCTTC. This sequence encodes CASSFITDYGYTF. The rearrangement joins TRBV12-3 or TRBV12-4 to TRBJ1-2; no clear D gene. The CDR3 spans 13 residues. Trimming stripped 6 bases from V and 3 bases from J, with 11 bases between.

This clone was seen once. This chain joins TRBV18 and TRBJ1-5; 9 positions match TRBD1. Per germline, CDR1 KGHSH and CDR2 LQKENI. The CDR3 length is 16 residues. V lost 1 base to trimming and J lost 3 bases; unmatched junction nucleotides: 4. The CDR3 spells CASSPQRQGVNQPQHF. The CDR3 nucleotides are TGTGCCAGCTCACCACAAAGACAGGGGGTCAATCAGCCCCAGCATTTT.

The chain carries TRBV5-4 and TRBJ2-7; maybe TRBD1 (5 bases). The germline V and J ends were trimmed by 0 bases and 2 bases, with 12 bases remaining between them. Germline V gene sequence: CDR1 SGHNT, CDR2 YYREEE (reference sequence). The CDR3 loop spans 15 amino acids. The CDR3 nucleotides read TGTGCCAGCAGCTTGGACACAGGACCTACCTACGAGCAGTACTTC. This translates into CASSLDTGPTYEQYF.

This clone was recorded once. This chain links TRBV11-2 with TRBJ2-7; 9 bases are a match to TRBD1. There are 17 residues in the CDR3. V was clipped by 5 bases and J by 6 bases; unmatched bases: 17. Germline CDR1 reads SGHAT; CDR2 reads FQNNGV. The CDR3: CASSPRPGGTGSAEQYF. The DNA for the CDR3 is TGTGCCAGCAGCCCGCGACCGGGCGGGACAGGGTCGGCCGAGCAGTACTTC.

The J gene is TRBJ2-7, the V gene TRBV27; 10 bases match TRBD1. The CDR3 has 18 amino acids. The ends lost 1 base at V and 1 base at J; junction bases unmatched: 10. Germline V gene sequence: CDR1 MNHEY, CDR2 SMNVEV (reference sequence). The DNA of the CDR3 is TGTGCCAGCAGTTTATTTGACGGGACAGGGGTTCGGTCCTACGAGCAGTACTTC. Translated: CASSLFDGTGVRSYEQYF.

The chain is built from TRBV6-1 and TRBJ2-5, with D tentatively TRBD2 (6 bases). V lost 5 bases and J lost 7, with 8 bases in between. CDR3 length: 11 amino acids. The germline V gene has CDR1 MNHNS and CDR2 SASEGT. The CDR3 bases are TGTGCCAGCAGTACGGAGGGGACCCAGTACTTC. Amino acid sequence: CASSTEGTQYF.

The J gene is TRBJ1-2, the V gene TRBV19; TRBD1 is a possible D gene (6 bases). Germline CDR1 reads LNHDA; CDR2 reads SQIVND (reference sequence). V gave up 0 bases and J gave up 2 bases, with 10 bases separating them. The CDR3 is 15 residues long. CDR3 nucleotides: TGTGCCAGTAGTATAGACGCCAGGGGAAACTATGGCTACACCTTC. This encodes CASSIDARGNYGYTF.

This chain uses TRBV29-1 with TRBJ1-1; D is undetermined. Germline loops: CDR1 SQVTM, CDR2 ANQGSEA. This CDR3 is 13 amino acids long. The V end lost 7 bases, the J end lost 4 bases, and 16 bases lay between the germline ends. CDR3 protein: CSASTNLRTEAFF. The CDR3, as DNA: TGCAGCGCCTCGACTAATTTGCGCACTGAAGCTTTCTTT.

The J gene is TRBJ1-2, the V gene TRBV5-1; D gene uncertain. This CDR3 has 14 residues. Germline V gene data show CDR1 as SGHRS and CDR2 as YFSETQ. Trimming stripped 0 bases from V and 4 bases from J, with 10 bases between. In DNA, the CDR3 is TGCGCCAGCAGCTTGGCCACAGCTACCTATGGCTACACCTTC. As protein: CASSLATATYGYTF.

This chain connects TRBV11-3 to TRBJ2-2; D may be TRBD1 (5 bases). V was cut by 0 bases and J by 5 bases, with 19 bases left in between. CDR1 SGHNT and CDR2 YENEEA come from the germline V gene. The CDR3 extends over 18 amino acids. The CDR3 is CASSLDHVGQTVTGELFF. In DNA form, the CDR3 reads TGTGCCAGCAGCTTAGATCACGTAGGCCAGACAGTAACCGGGGAGCTGTTTTTT.

The rearrangement uses TRBV5-4 and TRBJ1-3, with D unresolved. The CDR3 is 13 residues long. CDR1 and CDR2 (germline): SGHNT, YYREEE (reference sequence). V was shortened by 0 bases and J by 4 bases, with 5 bases between the two germline ends. CDR3 DNA: TGTGCCAGCAGCTTGGAGACAGGAAACACCATATATTTT. Translating it yields CASSLETGNTIYF.

This rearrangement joins TRBV30 to TRBJ1-2; TRBD1 might be the D (6 bases). Germline CDR1 and CDR2: GTSNPN and SVGIG (reference sequence). The CDR3 extends over 13 amino acids. The V end was cut by 5 bases, the J end by 2 bases, with 12 bases between. The CDR3 spells CAWSNGQNYGYTF. The DNA for the CDR3 is TGTGCCTGGTCCAACGGACAGAACTATGGCTACACCTTC.

The chain uses TRBV28 and TRBJ1-5, with D perhaps matching TRBD1 (5 bases). The CDR3 spans 16 residues. Per germline, CDR1 MDHEN and CDR2 SYDVKM. V lost 2 bases, J lost 1 base, and 12 bases lay in between. This CDR3 reads CASSLPQGRSNQPQHF. The CDR3 DNA sequence: TGTGCCAGCAGTTTACCCCAGGGTAGGAGCAATCAGCCCCAGCATTTT.

The V call is TRBV5-4, the J call TRBJ2-5; 7 positions match TRBD1. The CDR3 has 13 amino acids. Germline trimming cut 4 bases from V and 5 bases from J; bases unmatched to any gene: 5. Looked up from germline, CDR1 is SGHNT and CDR2 is YYREEE (reference sequence). The CDR3 nucleotides read TGTGCCAGCAGCCTCGACAGGGATGAGACCCAGTACTTC. It yields the protein CASSLDRDETQYF. The variable domain in full, completed from reference TRBV5-4 and TRBJ2-5, reads ETGVTQSPTHLIKTRGQQVTLRCSSQSGHNTVSWYQQALGQGPQFIFQYYREEENGRGNFPPRFSGLQFPNYSSELNVNALELDDSALYLCASSLDRDETQYFGPGTRLLVL.